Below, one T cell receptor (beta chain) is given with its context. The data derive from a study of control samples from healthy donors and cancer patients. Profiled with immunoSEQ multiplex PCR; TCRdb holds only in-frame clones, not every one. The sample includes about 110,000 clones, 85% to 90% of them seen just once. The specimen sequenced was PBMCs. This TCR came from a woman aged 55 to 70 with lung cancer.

CDR3 in DNA: TGTGCCAGTAGTAAATCGACAGGGGGAGGTTATGGCTACACCTTC. Translating gives CASSKSTGGGYGYTF. The chain has TRBV19 and TRBJ1-2; 9 nucleotides align to TRBD1. The CDR3 length is 15 residues. The ends lost 4 bases at V and 5 bases at J; junction bases unmatched: 8. Germline-derived CDR1 and CDR2 are LNHDA and SQIVND (reference sequence).